This is a list of T cell receptor beta chains from one sample in a study of shared T cell receptors in the human thymus. Data came from immunoSEQ multiplex PCR; TCRdb stores just in-frame clones and leaves some out. The sample lists hundreds of thousands of clones; about 87% were seen once. This sample also belongs to another study, concerning human thymus T cells.

Input material: thymocytes. All receptors come from a boy under two years old with a congenital heart defect. The CDR3 runs from the conserved cysteine through the conserved F or W. D genes are given only for firm matches. Size is stated for part of the rows, as once, few or many counts, or as a class when the clone is expanded.

D gene,V gene,clone size,J gene,CDR3 protein,CDR3 DNA
NA,TRBV29-1,NA,TRBJ2-2,CSVDSYTGELFF,TGCAGCGTGGACAGCTACACCGGGGAGCTGTTTTTT
TRBD2,TRBV4-3,NA,TRBJ2-4,CASSPLAGLAKNIQYF,TGCGCCAGCAGCCCCTTAGCGGGACTAGCCAAAAACATTCAGTACTTC
TRBD2,TRBV5-1,NA,TRBJ2-7,CASSLRLAVPHEQYF,TGCGCCAGCAGCTTGAGACTAGCAGTACCCCACGAGCAGTACTTC
TRBD1,TRBV15,NA,TRBJ1-5,CATSRDRGQGASALNQPQHF,TGTGCCACCAGCAGAGATAGGGGACAGGGGGCTTCAGCGCTCAATCAGCCCCAGCATTTT
TRBD1,TRBV19,NA,TRBJ2-7,CASRQGLNEQYF,TGTGCCAGCAGACAGGGGCTCAACGAGCAGTACTTC
TRBD1,TRBV12-5,NA,TRBJ2-2,CATSTPGQGNTGELFF,TGTGCTACCTCCACACCGGGACAGGGGAACACCGGGGAGCTGTTTTTT
NA,TRBV19,once,TRBJ1-2,CASTRGYGYTF,TGTGCCAGTACTCGGGGGTATGGCTACACCTTC
NA,TRBV7-9,NA,TRBJ1-2,CASSLGRERDGYTF,TGTGCCAGCAGCTTAGGCAGGGAACGGGATGGCTACACCTTC
NA,TRBV6-6,NA,TRBJ2-7,CASSYLTGTYRYEQYF,TGTGCCAGCAGTTACCTGACCGGGACATATCGCTACGAGCAGTACTTC
TRBD1,TRBV2,NA,TRBJ2-7,CASSGRDRGLEQYF,TGTGCCAGCAGCGGCCGGGACAGGGGGCTTGAGCAGTACTTC
TRBD2,TRBV7-9,few,TRBJ2-1,CASSLGLAGPEQFF,TGTGCCAGCAGCTTAGGACTAGCCGGCCCTGAGCAGTTCTTC
NA,TRBV27,NA,TRBJ2-7,CASSKQGAQYF,TGTGCCAGCAGTAAACAGGGAGCGCAGTACTTC
NA,TRBV4-2,NA,TRBJ2-5,CASSQEGLASGETQYF,TGTGCCAGCAGCCAAGAGGGGCTAGCGAGTGGAGAGACCCAGTACTTC
NA,TRBV15,once,TRBJ2-3,CATSREAGGLSTDTQYF,TGTGCCACCAGCAGAGAGGCCGGGGGGCTAAGCACAGATACGCAGTATTTT
TRBD2,TRBV15,NA,TRBJ2-2,CATSGALPGLGNTGELFF,TGTGCCACCAGCGGAGCATTACCGGGACTAGGAAACACCGGGGAGCTGTTTTTT
TRBD2,TRBV5-1,NA,TRBJ2-7,CASSSGLAGYEQYF,TGCGCCAGCAGTTCGGGACTAGCGGGGTACGAGCAGTACTTC
NA,TRBV6-5,NA,TRBJ1-5,CASSSDGRGNQPQHF,TGTGCCAGCAGTTCAGACGGGCGGGGCAATCAGCCCCAGCATTTT
TRBD2,TRBV5-1,NA,TRBJ2-2,CASSLVGPAGGPNPGELFF,TGCGCCAGCAGCTTGGTGGGGCCAGCGGGGGGTCCTAACCCCGGGGAGCTGTTTTTT
NA,TRBV7-9,NA,TRBJ2-7,CASSPPPRQDQSYEQYF,TGTGCCAGCAGCCCTCCACCCAGGCAAGACCAATCCTACGAGCAGTACTTC
TRBD1,TRBV19,NA,TRBJ2-7,CASSAIIRDRGTPYEQYF,TGTGCCAGTAGTGCCATAATCCGGGACAGGGGTACCCCCTACGAGCAGTACTTC
NA,TRBV4-3,NA,TRBJ2-1,CASSQDLGLANSYNEQFF,TGCGCCAGCAGCCAAGATCTCGGTTTAGCGAACTCCTACAATGAGCAGTTCTTC
TRBD2,TRBV7-2,NA,TRBJ2-1,CASSLESRLAGTEQFF,TGTGCCAGCAGCTTAGAGTCCCGACTAGCGGGGACTGAGCAGTTCTTC
TRBD2,TRBV4-1,NA,TRBJ2-3,CASSQEYSGGLDTQYF,TGCGCCAGCAGCCAAGAATATAGCGGGGGGCTAGATACGCAGTATTTT
TRBD1,TRBV5-6,NA,TRBJ1-2,CASSGQGSEGYTF,TGTGCCAGCAGCGGACAGGGCAGTGAAGGGTACACCTTC
NA,TRBV6-1,few,TRBJ1-4,CASETGQRKNEKLFF,TGTGCCAGCGAGACAGGTCAACGAAAGAATGAAAAACTGTTTTTT
NA,TRBV10-3,NA,TRBJ1-2,CAVQDNYGYTF,TGTGCCGTTCAGGATAACTATGGCTACACCTTC
TRBD1,TRBV27,NA,TRBJ1-5,CASRKGQPNQPQHF,TGTGCCAGCAGGAAGGGACAGCCCAATCAGCCCCAGCATTTT
NA,TRBV5-6,NA,TRBJ1-3,CASSSQSSGNTIYF,TGTGCCAGCAGTTCACAGAGCTCTGGAAACACCATATATTTT
NA,TRBV4-3,NA,TRBJ1-5,CASSRGVFGESNQPQHF,TGCGCCAGCAGCCGGGGAGTCTTCGGAGAAAGCAATCAGCCCCAGCATTTT
NA,TRBV4-2,NA,TRBJ2-3,CASSPPPPLAPTEEDTQYF,TGTGCCAGCAGCCCTCCCCCTCCTTTAGCGCCGACCGAGGAGGATACGCAGTATTTT
NA,TRBV19,NA,TRBJ2-3,CATSGSTDTQYF,TGTGCCACATCAGGGAGCACAGATACGCAGTATTTT
NA,TRBV6-5,NA,TRBJ2-7,CASRDNERNYEQYF,TGTGCCAGCAGGGACAACGAGAGAAACTACGAGCAGTACTTC
NA,TRBV27,NA,TRBJ2-3,CASSLVAFWTGTDTQYF,TGTGCCAGCAGTTTAGTAGCGTTTTGGACCGGCACAGATACGCAGTATTTT
NA,TRBV30,NA,TRBJ2-2,CACSGGSTGELFF,TGTGCCTGTTCCGGGGGATCCACCGGGGAGCTGTTTTTT
TRBD1,TRBV6-6,once,TRBJ1-2,CASSPGQSYGYTF,TGTGCCAGCAGCCCGGGACAGTCCTATGGCTACACCTTC